Below are 9 T cell receptor beta chains sequenced from a single sample in a study of blood T cell repertoires in COVID-19. Profiling relied on immunoSEQ multiplex PCR, and the TCRdb table lists in-frame clones only, not all of them. The table has roughly 50,000 clones, roughly 86% seen once; the top ten hold roughly 10%. Sequencing input: peripheral blood. All receptors come from a man aged 65-85 years with active COVID-19.

The gene calls are TRBV9 and TRBJ2-2; tentatively, D is TRBD2 (7 bases). The CDR3 is 16 residues long. V was shortened by 0 bases and J by 6 bases, with 15 bases between the two germline ends. CDR1 is SGDLS, CDR2 YYNGEE, per germline. The CDR3 loop reads CASSVATRGAAGELFF. The CDR3 DNA reads TGTGCCAGCAGCGTAGCTACCCGGGGGGCCGCCGGGGAGCTGTTTTTT.

The sample holds one count of this clone. This rearrangement joins TRBV6-4 to TRBJ1-1; a weak D match, TRBD1 (5 bases). There are 14 residues in the CDR3. Germline CDR1 is MRHNA and CDR2 is SNTAGT. V was pared by 0 bases and J by 2 bases, with 7 bases between. The CDR3 DNA reads TGTGCCAGCAGTGACTCGGACAAAAACACTGAAGCTTTCTTT. Its protein is CASSDSDKNTEAFF.

V usage is TRBV2 and J usage is TRBJ2-3, with D tentatively TRBD2 (5 bases). Germline V gene sequence: CDR1 SNHLY, CDR2 FYNNEI. The CDR3 spans 12 residues. Trimming removed 0 bases from V and 8 bases from J, with 6 bases in between. CDR3: CASSEAGSTQYF. The CDR3 DNA reads TGTGCCAGCAGTGAAGCGGGGAGTACGCAGTATTTT.

J is TRBJ2-1 and V is TRBV24-1; tentative D call: TRBD1 (6 bases). The V gene's germline CDR1 is KGHDR and CDR2 SFDVKD. V dropped 4 bases and J dropped 15 bases, with 15 bases sitting between them. There are 12 residues in the CDR3. CDR3 protein: CATSENTGTAFF. CDR3 DNA: TGTGCCACCAGTGAGAACACAGGGACGGCGTTCTTC.

The chain employs TRBV5-1 and TRBJ2-1, with D possibly TRBD1 on 5 matching bases. The V end lost 6 bases, the J end lost 0 bases, and 16 bases lay between the germline ends. Germline V CDR1 and CDR2: SGHRS, YFSETQ. This CDR3 comprises 16 residues. Here the CDR3 DNA reads TGCGCCAGCACGTTAGGGGCTTCGAGCTCCTACAATGAGCAGTTCTTC. Translating it yields CASTLGASSSYNEQFF.

The CDR3 is CASSTGPGQGLLNTEAFF. The CDR3 DNA reads TGTGCCAGTAGTACCGGTCCGGGACAGGGGCTCCTGAACACTGAAGCTTTCTTT. The chain joins TRBV19 to TRBJ1-1; the match to TRBD1 covers 10 bases. J gave up 0 bases and V 4 bases, and 11 bases lay outside the gene matches. This CDR3 is built from 18 residues. Germline CDR1 LNHDA, CDR2 SQIVND (reference sequence).

CDR3 sequence reads: CASSLDSGGPADTQYF. Here the CDR3 DNA reads TGCGCCAGCAGCTTGGATTCGGGGGGGCCAGCAGATACGCAGTATTTT. The gene calls are TRBV5-1 and TRBJ2-3, with TRBD2 matching 8 bases. The CDR3 is 16 residues long. Germline trimming cut 0 bases from V and 4 bases from J; bases unmatched to any gene: 7. Germline CDR1 and CDR2: SGHRS and YFSETQ.

V is TRBV3-1 (or the pseudogene TRBV3-2) and J is TRBJ2-5; D gene unclear. Germline V gene lookup returns CDR1 LGHDT and CDR2 YNNKEL (reference sequence). The germline V and J ends were trimmed by 0 bases and 5 bases, with 16 bases remaining between them. The CDR3 contains 16 residues. DNA for the CDR3: TGTGCCAGCAGCCAAGAGGGCCGAGCCTCCCAGGAGACCCAGTACTTC. It specifies CASSQEGRASQETQYF.

The chain is built from TRBV18 and TRBJ1-1; tentative D call: TRBD1 (5 bases). There are 13 residues in the CDR3. Germline loops: CDR1 KGHSH, CDR2 LQKENI. Trimming shortened V by 4 bases and J by 1 base, and 7 bases separated the two germline ends. As DNA, the CDR3 is TGTGCCAGCTCACGACAGCAGAACACTGAAGCTTTCTTT. Protein sequence: CASSRQQNTEAFF.